This T cell receptor beta chain stems from a study of T-cell reconstitution after alpha-beta-depleted transplantation in children. The CDR3 totals 13 residues. CDR1 is SNHLY, CDR2 FYNNEI, per germline. Trimming took 7 bases from V and 4 from J, leaving 13 bases between them. This clonotype was counted only a few times. A TCRbeta library incorporating unique molecular identifiers was prepared. From the PCR reads, TCRdb called clonotypes with MiXCR, one entry per CDR3 protein. The table has 200,000 to 300,000 distinct CDR3 sequences, around 12% seen once; the top ten hold approximately 2.4%. The material sequenced was PBMCs from the stem cell graft donor, taken from the stem cell graft. This clonotype was obtained from a human donor who donated a stem cell graft to a child with acute lymphoblastic leukemia. The rearrangement links TRBV2 to TRBJ1-1, with D possibly being TRBD1 (5 bases). DNA for the CDR3: TGTGCCAGCAAAAGGGGTTCCGGCACTGAAGCTTTCTTT. This sequence encodes CASKRGSGTEAFF.